Below, 12 T cell receptor beta chains from the same sample are listed, as sequenced in a study of blood T cell repertoires in COVID-19. Clones were sequenced by immunoSEQ multiplex PCR, and TCRdb holds only the in-frame ones, with some missing. The table has 180,000 or so clones, around nine tenths seen once; the top ten hold over 3.5%. The sample taken for sequencing was peripheral blood. The receptors shown here come from a man aged 18 to 30 with active or convalescent COVID-19.

The chain joins TRBV12-3 or TRBV12-4 to TRBJ1-2, with a tentative D call TRBD1 (5 bases). Trimming cost V 2 bases and J 7 bases, with 8 bases left between them. This CDR3 comprises 12 residues. The CDR3 DNA reads TGTGCCAGCAGTTTACAGGGTGGTGGCTACACCTTC. Residues: CASSLQGGGYTF.

This chain links TRBV6-2 or TRBV6-3 with TRBJ2-7, with D possibly matching TRBD2 (7 bases). The CDR3 loop spans 16 amino acids. V lost 2 bases and J 2 bases, leaving 16 bases between the germline ends. Germline V gene lookup returns CDR1 MNHEY and CDR2 SVGEGT. In DNA form, the CDR3 reads TGTGCCAGCAGTTACCGCATGGCGGGGGCGACCTACGAGCAGTACTTC. It specifies CASSYRMAGATYEQYF.

This chain connects TRBV28 to TRBJ2-7; 10 bases are a match to TRBD2. This CDR3 region has 16 residues. Germline CDR1 MDHEN, CDR2 SYDVKM. The trim removed 2 bases at V and 7 bases at J, leaving 11 bases unmatched. The CDR3 is CASSLRGAGGPGEQYF. The CDR3 coding sequence is TGTGCCAGCAGTTTACGGGGAGCGGGAGGGCCGGGAGAGCAGTACTTC.

The V and J genes are TRBV4-3 and TRBJ2-3, with 15 bases fitting TRBD2. The CDR3 totals 18 residues. The germline V gene encodes CDR1 LGHNA and CDR2 YSLEER. V shed 3 bases and J 4 bases; nucleotides not matched to a gene: 8. CDR3: CASSQRTSGRAKADTQYF. In DNA, the CDR3 is TGCGCCAGCAGCCAGCGGACTAGCGGGAGGGCCAAGGCAGATACGCAGTATTTT.

V is TRBV6-5 and J is TRBJ2-5; 8 bases are a match to TRBD2. CDR1 MNHEY and CDR2 SVGAGI come from the germline V gene. The CDR3 runs to 15 residues. The junction had 9 bases not matched to a gene; V was cut back by 5 bases and J by 4 bases. The CDR3, as DNA: TGTGCCAGCAGTCGGGGGGGGCGCGGAGGAGAGACCCAGTACTTC. It codes for CASSRGGRGGETQYF.

This sequence joins TRBV5-1 and TRBJ2-7; 8 bases are shared with TRBD1. The CDR3 length is 13 residues. V shed 2 bases, J shed 5 bases, and the junction held 3 bases outside the gene matches. In germline, CDR1 is SGHRS, CDR2 YFSETQ. The CDR3 protein is CASSFQTGDEQYV. CDR3 nucleotides: TGCGCCAGCAGCTTTCAGACAGGGGACGAGCAGTACGTC.

The chain employs TRBV5-4 and TRBJ2-5; 8 bases align to TRBD2. CDR1 is SGHNT and CDR2 is YYREEE in the germline V gene (reference sequence). The CDR3 is 16 amino acids. With V trimmed by 0 bases and J by 5 bases, 9 bases remained unmatched. For the CDR3, the DNA is TGTGCCAGCAGCTTGGCCATGTCTACGGGGGGGGAGACCCAGTACTTC. Translation: CASSLAMSTGGETQYF.

The CDR3, as DNA: TGTGCCACCAGCGCAATTCAGGGCGATTACTATGGCTACACCTTC. It encodes CATSAIQGDYYGYTF. The rearrangement links TRBV15 to TRBJ1-2; a weak D match, TRBD1 (5 bases). The V gene lost 5 bases and the J gene lost 3 bases, with 16 bases spanning the gap. From germline, CDR1 is LNHNV and CDR2 YYDKDF (reference sequence). The CDR3 runs 15 residues.

Only one count was recorded for this clone. The rearrangement uses TRBV3-1 (or the pseudogene TRBV3-2) and TRBJ2-5; 9 bases line up with TRBD2. The CDR3 length is 14 residues. Germline CDR1 reads LGHDT; CDR2 reads YNNKEL (reference sequence). J lost 4 bases, V lost 2 bases, and 2 bases had no gene match. CDR3 region: CASSQQRGVETQYF. The CDR3 region has the DNA TGTGCCAGCAGCCAACAGCGGGGGGTAGAGACCCAGTACTTC.

The chain couples TRBV7-8 to TRBJ1-2; D is perhaps TRBD1 (5 bases). Germline CDR1 is SGHVS and CDR2 is FQNEAQ. The CDR3 runs 16 residues. The V end lost 5 bases, the J end lost 1 base, and 17 bases lay between the germline ends. The CDR3 is CASSPTLDKSNYGYTF. The DNA of the CDR3 is TGTGCCAGCAGCCCTACCCTGGACAAGAGTAACTATGGCTACACCTTC.

The chain is built from TRBV27 and TRBJ2-6, with TRBD1 as a possible D gene (5 bases). The germline V and J ends were trimmed by 7 bases and 3 bases, with 13 bases remaining between them. The CDR3 has 15 amino acids. Germline V CDR1 and CDR2: MNHEY, SMNVEV (reference sequence). The CDR3 region is CASTMQGFGANVLTF. The DNA of the CDR3 is TGTGCCAGCACCATGCAGGGCTTTGGGGCCAACGTCCTGACTTTC.

The rearrangement uses TRBV11-3 and TRBJ2-3, with D perhaps matching TRBD2 (7 bases). Deletions cut 0 bases from V and 2 bases from J, with 12 bases between. The CDR3 totals 16 residues. Germline-derived CDR1 and CDR2 are SGHNT and YENEEA. The CDR3 DNA follows: TGTGCCAGCAGCTTAGAGGGGGCGGGAGTCACAGATACGCAGTATTTT. Translating it yields CASSLEGAGVTDTQYF.